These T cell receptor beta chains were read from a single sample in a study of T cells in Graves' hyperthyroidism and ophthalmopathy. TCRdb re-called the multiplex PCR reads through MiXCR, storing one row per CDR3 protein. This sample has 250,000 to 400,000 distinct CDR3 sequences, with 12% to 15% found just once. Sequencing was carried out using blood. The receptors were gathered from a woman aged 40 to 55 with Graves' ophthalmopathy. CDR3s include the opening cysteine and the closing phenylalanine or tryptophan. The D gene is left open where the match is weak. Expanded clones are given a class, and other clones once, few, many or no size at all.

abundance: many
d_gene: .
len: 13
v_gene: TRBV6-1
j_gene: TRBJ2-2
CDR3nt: TGTGCCAGCAGTTTCCGACACACCGGGGAGCTGTTTTTT
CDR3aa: CASSFRHTGELFF

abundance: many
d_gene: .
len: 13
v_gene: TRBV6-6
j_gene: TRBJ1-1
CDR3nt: TGTGCCAGCAGTTACTATGGGAACACTGAAGCTTTCTTT
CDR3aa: CASSYYGNTEAFF

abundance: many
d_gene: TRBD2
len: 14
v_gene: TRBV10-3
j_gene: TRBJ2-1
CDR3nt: TGTGCCATCTCTGGACTAGCGGGGTACAATGAGCAGTTCTTC
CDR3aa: CAISGLAGYNEQFF

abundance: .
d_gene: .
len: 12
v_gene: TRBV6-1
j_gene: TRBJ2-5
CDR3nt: TGTGCCAGCAGTCGGTCCCAAGAGACCCAGTACTTC
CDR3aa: CASSRSQETQYF

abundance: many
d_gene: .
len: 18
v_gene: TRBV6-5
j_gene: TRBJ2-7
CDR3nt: TGTGCCAGCAGTTACTCGTTTTTTGGCGGGGTGAACTCCTACGAGCAGTACTTC
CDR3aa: CASSYSFFGGVNSYEQYF

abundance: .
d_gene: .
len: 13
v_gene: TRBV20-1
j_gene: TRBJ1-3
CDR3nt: TGCAGTGCCGAGGACTACTCTGGAAACACCATATATTTT
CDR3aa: CSAEDYSGNTIYF

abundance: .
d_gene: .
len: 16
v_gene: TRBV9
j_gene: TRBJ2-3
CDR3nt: TGTGCCAGCAGCACCCTGGGGCAAACTAGCACAGATACGCAGTATTTT
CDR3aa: CASSTLGQTSTDTQYF

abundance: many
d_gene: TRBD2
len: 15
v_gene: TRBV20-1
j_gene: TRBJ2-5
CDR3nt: TGCAGTGCCATTGCGACTAGCCGGGGGGGAGAGACCCAGTACTTC
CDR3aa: CSAIATSRGGETQYF

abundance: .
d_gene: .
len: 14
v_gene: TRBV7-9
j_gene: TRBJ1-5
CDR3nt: TGTGCCAGCAGCTCGGGACTCGGCCATCAGCCCCAGCATTTT
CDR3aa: CASSSGLGHQPQHF

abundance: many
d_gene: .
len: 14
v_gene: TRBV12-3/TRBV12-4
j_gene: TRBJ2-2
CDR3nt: TGTGCCAGCAGTTGGCTAGCGCGGACCGGGGAGCTGTTTTTT
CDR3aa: CASSWLARTGELFF

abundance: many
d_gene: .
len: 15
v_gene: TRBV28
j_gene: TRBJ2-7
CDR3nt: TGTGCCAGCAGTGTGTATCCTGAAAGAGACTACGAGCAGTACTTC
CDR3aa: CASSVYPERDYEQYF

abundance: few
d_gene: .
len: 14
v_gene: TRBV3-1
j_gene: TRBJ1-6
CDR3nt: TGTGCCAGCACCCGCCAGGGTATGGGTTCACCCCTCCACTTT
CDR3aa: CASTRQGMGSPLHF

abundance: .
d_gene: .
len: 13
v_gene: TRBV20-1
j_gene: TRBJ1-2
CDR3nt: TGCAGTGCTAGAGAAACCCCCCCCTATGGCTACACCTTC
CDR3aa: CSARETPPYGYTF